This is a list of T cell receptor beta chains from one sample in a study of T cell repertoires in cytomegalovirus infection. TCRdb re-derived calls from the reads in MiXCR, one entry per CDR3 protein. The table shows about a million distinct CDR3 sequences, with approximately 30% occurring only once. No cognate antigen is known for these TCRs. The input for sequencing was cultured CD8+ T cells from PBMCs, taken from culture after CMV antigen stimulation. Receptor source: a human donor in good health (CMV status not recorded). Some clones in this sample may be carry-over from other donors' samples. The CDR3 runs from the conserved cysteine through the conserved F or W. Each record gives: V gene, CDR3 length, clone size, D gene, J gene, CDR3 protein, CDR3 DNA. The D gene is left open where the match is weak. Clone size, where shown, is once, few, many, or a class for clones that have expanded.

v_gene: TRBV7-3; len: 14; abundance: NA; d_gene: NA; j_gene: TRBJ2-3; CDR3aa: CASSSTTPGGTQYF; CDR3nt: TGTGCCAGCAGCTCGACTACTCCCGGGGGTACGCAGTATTTT
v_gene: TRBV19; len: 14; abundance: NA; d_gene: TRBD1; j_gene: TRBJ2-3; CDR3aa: CASRDRGVPDTQYF; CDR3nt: TGTGCCAGTAGAGACAGGGGGGTCCCAGATACGCAGTATTTT
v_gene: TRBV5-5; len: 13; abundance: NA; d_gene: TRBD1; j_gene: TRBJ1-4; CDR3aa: CASSLGTGGKLFF; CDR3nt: TGTGCCAGCAGCTTGGGGACAGGCGGAAAACTGTTTTTT
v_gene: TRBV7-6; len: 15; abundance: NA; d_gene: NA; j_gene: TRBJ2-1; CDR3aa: CASSLELSKVREQFF; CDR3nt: TGTGCCAGCAGCTTAGAGCTTAGCAAAGTGCGTGAGCAGTTCTTC
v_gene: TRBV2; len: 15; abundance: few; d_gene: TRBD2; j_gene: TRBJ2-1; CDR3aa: CASSHSGAHSDEQFF; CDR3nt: TGTGCCAGCAGTCATAGCGGGGCACACAGTGATGAGCAGTTCTTC
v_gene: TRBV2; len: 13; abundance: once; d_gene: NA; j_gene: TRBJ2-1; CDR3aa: CASRNRGGNEQFF; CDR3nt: TGTGCCAGCAGAAATAGAGGGGGTAATGAGCAGTTCTTC
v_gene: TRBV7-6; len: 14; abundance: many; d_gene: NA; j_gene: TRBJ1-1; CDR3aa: CASSLGGRDTEAFF; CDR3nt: TGTGCCAGCAGCTTAGGGGGTAGGGACACTGAAGCTTTCTTT
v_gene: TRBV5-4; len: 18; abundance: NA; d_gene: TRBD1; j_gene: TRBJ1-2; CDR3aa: CASPQLEGFWQGADGYTF; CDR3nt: TGTGCCAGCCCTCAGCTTGAGGGATTCTGGCAGGGGGCGGATGGCTACACCTTC
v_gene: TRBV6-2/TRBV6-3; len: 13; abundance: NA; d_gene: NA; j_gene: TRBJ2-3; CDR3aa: CASRAAGADTQYF; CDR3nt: TGTGCCAGCAGAGCGGCGGGCGCAGATACGCAGTATTTT
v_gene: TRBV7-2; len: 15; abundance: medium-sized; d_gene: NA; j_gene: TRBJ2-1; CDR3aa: CASSLNRGSYNEQFF; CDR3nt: TGTGCCAGCAGCTTAAATCGGGGCTCCTACAATGAGCAGTTCTTC
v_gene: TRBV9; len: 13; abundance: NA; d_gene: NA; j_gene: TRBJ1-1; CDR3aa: CASSGVGRTEAFF; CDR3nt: TGTGCCAGCAGCGGGGTGGGACGGACTGAAGCTTTCTTT
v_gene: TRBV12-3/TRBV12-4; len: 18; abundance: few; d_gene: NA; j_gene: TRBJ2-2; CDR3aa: CASSFRALGAANTGELFF; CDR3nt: TGTGCCAGCAGTTTCCGGGCTCTGGGAGCGGCGAACACCGGGGAGCTGTTTTTT
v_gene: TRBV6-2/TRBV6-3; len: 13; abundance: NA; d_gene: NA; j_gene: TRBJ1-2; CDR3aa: CASRMDGPYGYTF; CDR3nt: TGTGCCAGCAGGATGGACGGCCCTTATGGCTACACCTTC
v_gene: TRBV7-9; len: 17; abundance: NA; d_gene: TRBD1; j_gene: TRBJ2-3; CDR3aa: CASSPPAGRGHGDTQYF; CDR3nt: TGTGCCAGCAGCCCCCCCGCTGGCAGGGGGCATGGAGATACGCAGTATTTT
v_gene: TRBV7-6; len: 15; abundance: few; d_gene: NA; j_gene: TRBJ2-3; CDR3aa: CASSLGGFRADTQYF; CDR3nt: TGTGCTAGCAGCTTAGGAGGTTTCCGGGCAGATACGCAGTATTTT
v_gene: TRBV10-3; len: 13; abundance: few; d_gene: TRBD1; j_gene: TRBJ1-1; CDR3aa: CAISRDSYTEAFF; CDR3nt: TGTGCCATCAGCCGGGACAGCTACACTGAAGCTTTCTTT
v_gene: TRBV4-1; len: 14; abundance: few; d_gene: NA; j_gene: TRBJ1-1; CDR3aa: CASSQYTENTEAFF; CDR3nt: TGCGCCAGCAGCCAGTATACAGAGAACACTGAAGCTTTCTTT
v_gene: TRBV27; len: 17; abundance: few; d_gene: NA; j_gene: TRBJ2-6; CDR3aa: CASSLGQSFSGANVLTF; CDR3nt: TGTGCCAGCAGTTTAGGACAATCATTCTCTGGGGCCAACGTCCTGACTTTC
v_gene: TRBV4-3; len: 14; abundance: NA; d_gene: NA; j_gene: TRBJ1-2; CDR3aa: CASSQAGTNYGYTF; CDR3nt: TGCGCCAGCAGCCAGGCAGGGACTAACTATGGCTACACCTTC
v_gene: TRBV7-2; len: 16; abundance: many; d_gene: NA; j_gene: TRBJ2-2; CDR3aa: CASSPHRGADTGELFF; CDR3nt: TGTGCCAGCAGCCCCCATCGGGGGGCGGACACCGGGGAGCTGTTTTTT
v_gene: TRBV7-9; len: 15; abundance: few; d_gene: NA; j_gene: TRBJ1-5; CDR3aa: CASSPGRGEAQPQHF; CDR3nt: TGTGCCAGCAGCCCGGGGAGGGGGGAAGCTCAGCCCCAGCATTTT
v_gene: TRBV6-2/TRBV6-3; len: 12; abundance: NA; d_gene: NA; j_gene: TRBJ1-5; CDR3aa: CASSSLRGSQHF; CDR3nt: TGTGCCAGCAGTTCACTACGAGGGTCCCAGCATTTT
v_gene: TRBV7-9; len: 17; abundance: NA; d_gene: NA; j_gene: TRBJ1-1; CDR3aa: CASSLGGGLGLSTEAFF; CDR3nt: TGTGCCAGCAGCTTAGGGGGGGGGCTGGGGTTGAGCACTGAAGCTTTCTTT
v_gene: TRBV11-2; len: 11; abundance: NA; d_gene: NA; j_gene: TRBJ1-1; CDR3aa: CALQGGTEAFF; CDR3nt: TGTGCTCTCCAAGGCGGCACTGAAGCTTTCTTT
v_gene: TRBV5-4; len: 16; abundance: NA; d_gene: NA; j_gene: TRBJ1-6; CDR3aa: CASSPGHGYPNSPLHF; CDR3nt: TGTGCCAGCAGCCCGGGACATGGATACCCTAATTCACCCCTCCACTTT
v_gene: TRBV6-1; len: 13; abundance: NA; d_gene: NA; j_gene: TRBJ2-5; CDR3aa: CASTKGPEETQYF; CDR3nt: TGTGCCAGCACCAAGGGGCCCGAAGAGACCCAGTACTTC
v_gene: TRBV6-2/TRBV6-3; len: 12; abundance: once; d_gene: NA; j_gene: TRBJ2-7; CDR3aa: CASSPPWGEQYF; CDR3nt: TGTGCCAGCAGCCCACCGTGGGGGGAGCAGTACTTC
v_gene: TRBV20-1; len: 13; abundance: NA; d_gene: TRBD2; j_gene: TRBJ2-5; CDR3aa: CSAPGTSDETQYF; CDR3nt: TGCAGTGCACCAGGGACTAGCGACGAGACCCAGTACTTC
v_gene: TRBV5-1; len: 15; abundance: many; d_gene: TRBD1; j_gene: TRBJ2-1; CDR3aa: CASSLSTGGYNEQFF; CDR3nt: TGCGCCAGCAGCTTGTCGACAGGGGGCTACAATGAGCAGTTCTTC
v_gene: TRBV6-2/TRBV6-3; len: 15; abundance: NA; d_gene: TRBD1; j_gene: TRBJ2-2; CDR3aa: CASSTTGVATRELFF; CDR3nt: TGTGCCAGCAGTACGACAGGGGTGGCCACCAGGGAGCTGTTTTTT
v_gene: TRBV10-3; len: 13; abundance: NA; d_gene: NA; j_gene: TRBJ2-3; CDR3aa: CAINSGRTDTQYF; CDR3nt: TGTGCCATCAATTCAGGGCGCACAGATACGCAGTATTTT
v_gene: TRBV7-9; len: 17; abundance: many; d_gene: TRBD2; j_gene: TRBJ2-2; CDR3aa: CASSPPASGTNTGELFF; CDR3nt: TGTGCCAGCAGCCCTCCCGCTAGCGGGACTAACACCGGGGAGCTGTTTTTT
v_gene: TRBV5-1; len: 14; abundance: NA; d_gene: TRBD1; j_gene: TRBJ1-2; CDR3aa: CASSLESDREGYTF; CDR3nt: TGCGCCAGCAGCTTGGAATCGGACAGGGAAGGCTACACCTTC
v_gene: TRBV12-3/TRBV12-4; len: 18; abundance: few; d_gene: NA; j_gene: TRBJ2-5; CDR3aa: CASSFSGVGKTLQETQYF; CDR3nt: TGTGCCAGCAGTTTTTCGGGGGTCGGGAAGACCCTCCAAGAGACCCAGTACTTC
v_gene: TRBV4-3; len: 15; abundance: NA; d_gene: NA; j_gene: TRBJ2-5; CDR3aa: CASSPRPAGEGTQYF; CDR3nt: TGCGCCAGCAGCCCACGTCCGGCAGGGGAAGGGACCCAGTACTTC
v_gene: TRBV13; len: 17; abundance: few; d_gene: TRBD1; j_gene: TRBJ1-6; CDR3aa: CASSPQGARGVNSPLHF; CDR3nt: TGTGCCAGCAGCCCGCAGGGGGCGAGGGGGGTGAATTCACCCCTCCACTTT
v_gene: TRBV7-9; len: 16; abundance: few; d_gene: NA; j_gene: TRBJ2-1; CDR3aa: CASSPPQPSTYNEQFF; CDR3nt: TGTGCCAGCAGCCCACCCCAGCCTTCTACCTACAATGAGCAGTTCTTC
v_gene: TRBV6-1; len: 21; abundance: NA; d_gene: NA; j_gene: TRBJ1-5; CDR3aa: CASSETWRIPTDGIGNQPQHF; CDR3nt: TGTGCCAGCAGTGAAACCTGGAGGATCCCGACAGACGGCATCGGCAATCAGCCCCAGCATTTT
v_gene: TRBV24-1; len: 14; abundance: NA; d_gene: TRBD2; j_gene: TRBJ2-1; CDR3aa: CATRGTSIFNEQFF; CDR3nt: TGTGCCACCAGGGGGACTAGCATCTTCAATGAGCAGTTCTTC
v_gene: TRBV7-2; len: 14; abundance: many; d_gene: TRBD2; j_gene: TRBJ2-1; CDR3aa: CASSPRTSGNEQFF; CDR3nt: TGTGCCAGCAGCCCTCGGACTAGCGGAAATGAGCAGTTCTTC
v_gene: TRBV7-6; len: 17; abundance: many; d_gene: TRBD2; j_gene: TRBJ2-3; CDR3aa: CASSLAVGLAGGDTQYF; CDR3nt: TGTGCCAGCAGCTTAGCGGTCGGACTAGCGGGGGGTGATACGCAGTATTTT
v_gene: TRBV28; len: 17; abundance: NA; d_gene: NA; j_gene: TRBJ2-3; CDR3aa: CASSYESQEIRTDTQYF; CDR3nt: TGTGCCAGCAGTTATGAAAGCCAGGAAATTCGCACAGATACGCAGTATTTT
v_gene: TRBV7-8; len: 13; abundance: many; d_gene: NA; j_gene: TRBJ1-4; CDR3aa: CASSLDGWEKLFF; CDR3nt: TGTGCCAGCAGCTTAGACGGTTGGGAAAAACTGTTTTTT
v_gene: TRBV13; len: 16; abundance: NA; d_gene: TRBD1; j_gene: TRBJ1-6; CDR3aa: CASSLGQGRANSPLHF; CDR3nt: TGTGCCAGCAGCCTTGGACAGGGGAGGGCCAATTCACCCCTCCACTTT
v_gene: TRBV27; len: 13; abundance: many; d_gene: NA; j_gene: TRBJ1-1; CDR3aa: CASSLAANTEAFF; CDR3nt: TGTGCCAGCAGCCTCGCGGCGAACACTGAAGCTTTCTTT
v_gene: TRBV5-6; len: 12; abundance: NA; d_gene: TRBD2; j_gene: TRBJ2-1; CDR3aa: CASWGGDNEQFF; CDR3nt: TGTGCCTCCTGGGGAGGGGACAATGAGCAGTTCTTC
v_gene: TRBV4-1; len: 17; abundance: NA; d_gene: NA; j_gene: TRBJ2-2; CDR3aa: CASSQDHRGGPTGELFF; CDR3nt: TGCGCCAGCAGCCAAGATCACAGAGGGGGTCCCACCGGGGAGCTGTTTTTT
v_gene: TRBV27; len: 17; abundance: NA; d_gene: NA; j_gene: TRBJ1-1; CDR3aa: CASSLSTPGSLYTEAFF; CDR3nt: TGTGCCAGCAGTTTATCGACCCCGGGCAGCCTCTACACTGAAGCTTTCTTT
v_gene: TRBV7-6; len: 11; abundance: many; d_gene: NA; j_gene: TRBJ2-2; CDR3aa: CASSHGVWLFF; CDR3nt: TGTGCCAGCAGCCATGGTGTTTGGCTGTTTTTT
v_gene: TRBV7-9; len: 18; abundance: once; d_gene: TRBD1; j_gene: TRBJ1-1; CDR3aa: CASRGWETGGLEDTEAFF; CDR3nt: TGTGCCAGCAGGGGGTGGGAGACAGGGGGCCTCGAGGACACTGAAGCTTTCTTT